This T cell receptor (beta chain) was sequenced during a study of T-cell reconstitution after alpha-beta-depleted transplantation in children. Germline V CDR1 and CDR2: DFQATT, SNEGSKA (reference sequence). The CDR3 consists of 13 residues. Trimming removed 7 bases from V and 6 bases from J, with 15 bases in between. This clonotype was seen many times. Its antigen is currently unknown. Unique molecular identifiers were incorporated when the TCRbeta library was constructed. A single record per CDR3 protein comes from TCRdb applying MiXCR to the PCR reads. The data show under 750,000 distinct CDR3 sequences, about 23% seen once. Findings and caveats of the study: T-cell counts and diversity at one year post-transplant came mainly from newly produced T cells. By about two months after transplant, alpha-beta T cells reportedly arose from several hundred graft clones that had expanded. Surviving recipient T cells and thymic progenitors accounted for the high day-60 TCRbeta diversity observed in some patients.

This chain joins TRBV20-1 and TRBJ2-2; D might be TRBD2 (6 bases). This receptor was identified in a boy under two years old who had a stem cell transplant for acute myeloid leukemia, so the T cells may come from the graft donor. Sequenced here: PBMCs, mostly from graft donor cells, sampled 360 days after TCRalphabeta/CD19-depleted stem cell transplant. CDR3 protein: CSVPGGVPGELFF. In DNA form, the CDR3 reads TGCAGTGTTCCCGGCGGGGTCCCCGGGGAGCTGTTTTTT.